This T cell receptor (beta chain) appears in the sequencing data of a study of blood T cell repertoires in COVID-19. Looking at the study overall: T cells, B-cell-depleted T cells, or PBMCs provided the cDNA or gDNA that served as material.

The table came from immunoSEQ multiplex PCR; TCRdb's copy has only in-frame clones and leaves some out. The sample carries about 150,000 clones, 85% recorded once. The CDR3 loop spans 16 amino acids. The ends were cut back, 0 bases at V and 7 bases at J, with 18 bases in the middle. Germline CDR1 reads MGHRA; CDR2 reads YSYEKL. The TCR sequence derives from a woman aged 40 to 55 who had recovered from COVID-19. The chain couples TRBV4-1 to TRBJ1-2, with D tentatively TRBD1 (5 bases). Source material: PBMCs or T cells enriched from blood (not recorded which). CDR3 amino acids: CASSQEDKGLGFGYTF. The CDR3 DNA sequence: TGCGCCAGCAGCCAAGAAGATAAGGGGTTGGGCTTTGGCTACACCTTC.